This record concerns one T cell receptor (beta chain) sequence. The antigen is not known. Primers for the PCR totalled 60 Vbeta and 13 Jbeta. In the authors' workflow: As a later analysis found, there were 60 million to 90 million unique TCR beta chains, of which about 10 million were shared. TCRdb's copy holds only in-frame clones and misses some; the assay was immunoSEQ multiplex PCR. V, J and clone size derive from that table, while D and trimming were established from the DNA sequence. The sample gives about 190,000 clones, nearly 80% of which show up once; about 5.6% is in the top ten. The data stem from a study of cytomegalovirus exposure and HLA in healthy donors. Overall study: Unique TCRs from HLA-typed donors, 70 million to 100 million of them, were held in an early data release.

This CDR3 is 15 amino acids long. V lost 5 bases and J lost 3, with 14 bases in between. CDR1 is SGHTA and CDR2 is FQGNSA in the germline V gene. Study-wide results and limits: Among TCR beta chains, those listed as cytomegalovirus-associated numbered over 150.

Sequenced material: PBMCs. The J gene is TRBJ2-1, the V gene TRBV7-2; tentatively, D is TRBD1 (5 bases). This receptor was identified in a woman under 40 in good health and CMV-seropositive. The CDR3 coding sequence is TGTGCCAGCAGCGAACTGGGGCACTACTACAATGAGCAGTTCTTC. Residues: CASSELGHYYNEQFF.